This record covers a single TCR beta chain. Its antigen remains unknown. These data are taken from a study of graft-versus-host responses after intestinal transplantation. Study context: Recipients were given multivisceral, liver-intestinal, or isolated intestinal transplants. The study gave all recipients anti-thymocyte globulin induction, then tacrolimus and steroids for approximately three years. General study findings and limits: Analysis identified GvH clones in recipient marrow, with some appearing first in ileum or blood.

The protocol was immunoSEQ multiplex PCR, while the TCRdb copy is restricted to in-frame clones and leaves out a portion. The table records tens of thousands of clones, 70% to 90% of them present only once. V lost 0 bases to trimming and J lost 0 bases, with 11 bases between them. Germline V lookup: CDR1 MGHRA, CDR2 YSYEKL. This CDR3 region has 16 residues. The clonotype comes from a human donor who received an intestinal transplant. The genes are TRBV4-1 and TRBJ1-1; D gene ambiguous. The source material was unstimulated CD8+ T cells sorted from spleen or lymph node cells, sampled before intestinal transplant. CDR3 protein: CASSQEGDLMNTEAFF. In DNA form, the CDR3 reads TGCGCCAGCAGCCAAGAGGGAGACCTAATGAACACTGAAGCTTTCTTT.